Shown below are 25 T cell receptor beta chains from a single sample sequenced in a study of cytomegalovirus exposure and HLA in healthy donors. Both 60 Vbeta primers and 13 Jbeta primers went into the PCR. Only in-frame clones appear in the TCRdb table, and some are missing; sequencing was by immunoSEQ multiplex PCR. This sample's clone table lists around 100,000 clones. The material sequenced was PBMCs. The receptors here all came from a man aged 40-49 years in good health and CMV-seronegative.

The chain links TRBV7-6 to TRBJ2-4; no clear D. Trimming removed 10 bases at V and 3 bases at J, with 22 bases between. The V gene's germline CDR1 is SGHVS and CDR2 FNYEAQ. CDR3 length: 16 amino acids. The CDR3 DNA reads as TGTGCCATCTGTGCTAGATGGCGCCGGTACAAAAACATTCAGTACTTC. It yields the protein CAICARWRRYKNIQYF.

The chain employs TRBV7-2 and TRBJ2-7; TRBD1 aligns across 12 bases. Looked up from germline, CDR1 is SGHTA and CDR2 is FQGNSA. This CDR3 has 18 amino acids. The V and J ends lost 1 base and 4 bases, in that order; junction bases with no gene match: 11. The CDR3 region is CASSLVVMGQGAQYEQYF. DNA of the CDR3: TGTGCCAGCAGCTTAGTGGTTATGGGACAGGGGGCGCAGTACGAGCAGTACTTC.

The chain employs TRBV19 and TRBJ2-1, with D possibly TRBD2 on 5 matching bases. CDR1 and CDR2 (germline): LNHDA, SQIVND (reference sequence). The CDR3 sequence is 13 residues long. V lost 0 bases, J lost 9 bases, and 9 bases lay in between. CDR3 amino acids: CASSIDRESEQFF. CDR3 DNA sequence: TGTGCCAGTAGTATAGATCGGGAAAGTGAGCAGTTCTTC.

The chain employs TRBV5-5 and TRBJ1-1; 10 bases line up with TRBD1. This CDR3 has 18 residues. J lost 0 bases, V lost 1 base, and 9 bases had no gene match. CDR1 SGHKS and CDR2 YYEKEE come from the germline V gene (reference sequence). The CDR3 is CASSLLSGQGTVNTEAFF. CDR3 in DNA: TGTGCCAGCAGCTTGCTCTCGGGACAGGGGACGGTGAACACTGAAGCTTTCTTT.

This chain links TRBV2 with TRBJ2-6, with D tentatively TRBD2 (7 bases). Germline values: CDR1 SNHLY, CDR2 FYNNEI. The CDR3 covers 18 residues. Trimming removed 4 bases at V and 1 base at J, with 17 bases between. CDR3 sequence (DNA): TGTGCCAGCAGTGCCCGACGGGGGGCGATTTCTGGGGCCAACGTCCTGACTTTC. Translating it yields CASSARRGAISGANVLTF. Looking up the rest from reference TRBV2 and TRBJ2-6 gives the full variable domain: EPEVTQTPSHQVTQMGQEVILRCVPISNHLYFYWYRQILGQKVEFLVSFYNNEISEKSEIFDDQFSVERPDGSNFTLKIRSTKLEDSAMYFCASSARRGAISGANVLTFGAGSRLTVL.

Turning to this clone: The sample has other DNA sequences that encode this CDR3 too. V gene TRBV2 combines with J gene TRBJ1-1, with 11 bases fitting TRBD1. The CDR3 is made up of 13 amino acids. CDR1 is SNHLY, CDR2 FYNNEI, per germline. The trim removed 6 bases at V and 5 bases at J, leaving 2 bases unmatched. The CDR3 DNA sequence: TGTGCCAGCAGAGGACAGGGGGCAACTGAAGCTTTCTTT. Its translation is CASRGQGATEAFF.

J is TRBJ2-5 and V is TRBV10-3; TRBD2 matches at 8 bases. The CDR3 is 12 amino acids. CDR1 and CDR2 (germline): ENHRY, SYGVKD. The junction had 2 bases not matched to a gene; V was cut back by 6 bases and J by 5 bases. In DNA form, the CDR3 reads TGTGCCATCAGCCCGGGGGGGGAGACCCAGTACTTC. Residues: CAISPGGETQYF.

This chain connects TRBV6-1 to TRBJ1-2, with TRBD1 matching over 9 bases. The germline V gene encodes CDR1 MNHNS and CDR2 SASEGT. The CDR3 extends over 16 amino acids. V lost 4 bases to trimming and J lost 6 bases; unmatched junction nucleotides: 12. CDR3 coding DNA: TGTGCCAGCAGTGCTCGACAGGGGGGGAAAGGACATGGCTACACCTTC. Translating gives CASSARQGGKGHGYTF.

The chain employs TRBV18 and TRBJ2-5; D gene unclear. The CDR3 totals 12 residues. The V end was cut by 1 base, the J end by 3 bases, with 3 bases between. Looked up from germline, CDR1 is KGHSH and CDR2 is LQKENI. CDR3 sequence (DNA): TGTGCCAGCTCACCACGCGAAGAGACCCAGTACTTC. This translates into CASSPREETQYF.

The CDR3 nucleotides read TGTGCCAGCAGTCTAGAAACTAACTATGGCTACACCTTC. Translation gives CASSLETNYGYTF. This chain uses TRBV2 with TRBJ1-2; D is uncertain. The length of the CDR3 is 13 residues. Germline CDR1 and CDR2: SNHLY and FYNNEI. The V end lost 5 bases, the J end lost 0 bases, and 7 bases lay between the germline ends.

This chain connects TRBV7-2 to TRBJ1-3; the match to TRBD1 covers 12 bases. Germline CDR1 SGHTA, CDR2 FQGNSA. The CDR3 length is 17 residues. The trim removed 3 bases at V and 0 bases at J, leaving 3 bases unmatched. This CDR3 reads CASSLGQGASSGNTIYF. The CDR3, as DNA: TGTGCCAGCAGCTTGGGACAGGGGGCGAGCTCTGGAAACACCATATATTTT.

The rearrangement links TRBV27 to TRBJ1-1; 7 positions match TRBD1. Germline V gene sequence: CDR1 MNHEY, CDR2 SMNVEV (reference sequence). After removal of 3 bases from V and 0 bases from J, the junction contained 4 bases not matched to a gene. The CDR3 runs to 15 residues. This CDR3 reads CASSLGQSLNTEAFF. CDR3 sequence (DNA): TGTGCCAGCAGTTTGGGACAGAGTTTGAACACTGAAGCTTTCTTT.

The gene calls are TRBV19 and TRBJ2-7; 7 bases agree with TRBD1. V lost 7 bases, J lost 5 bases, and 5 bases stayed unmatched. Germline V CDR1 and CDR2: LNHDA, SQIVND (reference sequence). The length of the CDR3 is 12 residues. CDR3 amino acids: CASTATGHEQYF. The CDR3 nucleotides read TGTGCCAGTACCGCGACAGGGCACGAGCAGTACTTC.

The chain uses TRBV13 and TRBJ2-5; 8 bases are a match to TRBD1. V shed 5 bases and J 3 bases; nucleotides not matched to a gene: 11. The CDR3 has 16 residues. CDR1 is PRHDT and CDR2 is FYEKMQ in the germline V gene (reference sequence). CDR3 bases: TGTGCCAGCAGCCTCCGCCAGGGGGCGCGGGAAGAGACCCAGTACTTC. It specifies CASSLRQGAREETQYF.

The chain uses TRBV30 and TRBJ2-5; maybe TRBD1 (5 bases). The CDR3 has 14 residues. Germline CDR1 and CDR2: GTSNPN and SVGIG (reference sequence). V was trimmed by 0 bases and J by 7 bases, leaving 15 bases between them. CDR3 sequence reads: CAWSVIGASWTQYF. The CDR3 region has the DNA TGTGCCTGGAGTGTAATTGGGGCCAGTTGGACCCAGTACTTC.

The chain carries TRBV18 and TRBJ1-3, with TRBD1 matching 10 bases. Germline CDR1 is KGHSH and CDR2 is LQKENI. The V and J ends lost 4 bases and 0 bases, in that order; junction bases with no gene match: 12. This CDR3 has 19 amino acids. DNA for the CDR3: TGTGCCAGCTCACTTTCGCCGGGACAGGGGTCGGGCTCTGGAAACACCATATATTTT. Amino acids: CASSLSPGQGSGSGNTIYF.

The chain joins TRBV11-3 to TRBJ2-5; 8 bases map to TRBD1. V was pared by 6 bases and J by 2 bases, with 5 bases of the junction left unmatched. Germline V gene sequence: CDR1 SGHNT, CDR2 YENEEA. The CDR3 runs 14 residues. CDR3 in DNA: TGTGCCAGCAGTTCCACAGGGGGGCAAGAGACCCAGTACTTC. Its protein is CASSSTGGQETQYF.

J is TRBJ2-1 and V is TRBV21-1; the tabulated D call, TRBD1, remains unverified against the DNA. TRBV21-1 is deemed a pseudogene. The CDR3 is 17 amino acids. The CDR3 reads CASSTPKVNRLYNEQFF. The CDR3 nucleotides are TGTGCCAGCAGCACCCCGAAGGTCAACAGGCTCTACAATGAGCAGTTCTTC.

The chain carries TRBV6-1 and TRBJ2-2; D not resolved. The CDR3 contains 14 residues. Germline-derived CDR1 and CDR2 are MNHNS and SASEGT. V lost 2 bases to trimming and J lost 5 bases, with 9 bases between them. The CDR3 protein is CASSENSPTGELFF. CDR3 nucleotides: TGTGCCAGCAGTGAAAATTCCCCAACCGGGGAGCTGTTTTTT.

The V gene is TRBV19, the J gene TRBJ2-3; D uncertain. Germline loops: CDR1 LNHDA, CDR2 SQIVND (reference sequence). Trimming took off 6 bases at V and 4 bases at J, with 5 bases between the two ends. The CDR3 consists of 11 residues. CDR3 protein: CASSVADTQYF. The DNA for the CDR3 is TGTGCCAGTAGCGTAGCAGATACGCAGTATTTT.

The V call is TRBV30, the J call TRBJ1-6; D perhaps matches TRBD1 (5 bases). CDR1 and CDR2 (germline): GTSNPN, SVGIG (reference sequence). The CDR3 runs 16 residues. Trimming took off 1 base at V and 10 bases at J, with 20 bases between the two ends. CDR3 bases: TGTGCCTGGAGTGCCGGAAGGGGATATGCCCCCTCACCCCTCCACTTT. Translation gives CAWSAGRGYAPSPLHF.

The V and J genes are TRBV7-6 and TRBJ2-1; the match to TRBD2 covers 11 bases. CDR3 length: 16 amino acids. Looked up from germline, CDR1 is SGHVS and CDR2 is FNYEAQ. With 0 bases clipped from V and 12 bases from J, the junction kept 10 bases outside the gene matches. The DNA of the CDR3 is TGTGCCAGCAGCTTAGCGAGTAGCGGGAGGGCAGTGAGGCAGTTCTTC. It specifies CASSLASSGRAVRQFF.

The chain employs TRBV6-5 and TRBJ1-4; unclear D gene. V shed 5 bases and J shed 8 bases, with 12 bases lying between them. Per germline, CDR1 MNHEY and CDR2 SVGAGI. This CDR3 has 13 residues. The CDR3 spells CASSEAPGEKLFF. The CDR3 nucleotides read TGTGCCAGCAGTGAAGCGCCGGGGGAAAAACTGTTTTTT.

The chain recombines TRBV10-1 with TRBJ2-1, with a possible D match to TRBD1 (5 bases). Per the germline V gene, CDR1 is WNHNN and CDR2 is SYGVQD (reference sequence). V lost 10 bases to trimming and J lost 4 bases, with 17 bases between them. This CDR3 has 14 residues. CDR3 nucleotide sequence: TGCGCCACCTTTGGACATTTTCTTTACAATGAGCAGTTCTTC. It encodes CATFGHFLYNEQFF.

The chain joins TRBV7-9 to TRBJ1-4; D is ambiguous. Germline V gives CDR1 SEHNR, CDR2 FQNEAQ (reference sequence). The CDR3 contains 17 residues. Trimming took off 3 bases at V and 1 base at J, with 15 bases between the two ends. CDR3 nucleotide sequence: TGTGCCAGCAGCTTCATAGGAGGGAGTGTAACTAATGAAAAACTGTTTTTT. This sequence encodes CASSFIGGSVTNEKLFF. The full variable domain, in which reference TRBV7-9 and TRBJ1-4 provide the parts outside the CDR3, is DTGVSQNPRHKITKRGQNVTFRCDPISEHNRLYWYRQTLGQGPEFLTYFQNEAQLEKSRLLSDRFSAERPKGSFSTLEIQRTEQGDSAMYLCASSFIGGSVTNEKLFFGSGTQLSVL.